This T cell receptor beta chain appears in the sequencing data of a study of blood T cell repertoires in COVID-19. About the research overall: Italy, Spain and the United States were the sources of the convalescent and acute COVID-19 samples. Nucleic acid was either cDNA or gDNA, and it came from T cells, B-cell-depleted T cells, or PBMCs.

Original analysis: Estimation of nucleated cell counts was performed using reference gene primer amplification. Data came from immunoSEQ multiplex PCR; TCRdb stores just in-frame clones and leaves some out. V, J and clone size reflect that table, while D and trimming were determined from the DNA. This table holds 150,000 to 200,000 clones, about 85% found once. The sequence came from a man between 35 and 55 years old with acute or convalescent COVID-19. Sequencing was performed on peripheral blood.

This CDR3 is CATPSRSRDNEQFF. DNA for the CDR3: TGTGCGACCCCCTCACGAAGCCGGGACAATGAGCAGTTCTTC. The chain uses TRBV24-1 and TRBJ2-1; D is unclear. CDR3 length: 14 residues. Germline V lookup: CDR1 KGHDR, CDR2 SFDVKD.